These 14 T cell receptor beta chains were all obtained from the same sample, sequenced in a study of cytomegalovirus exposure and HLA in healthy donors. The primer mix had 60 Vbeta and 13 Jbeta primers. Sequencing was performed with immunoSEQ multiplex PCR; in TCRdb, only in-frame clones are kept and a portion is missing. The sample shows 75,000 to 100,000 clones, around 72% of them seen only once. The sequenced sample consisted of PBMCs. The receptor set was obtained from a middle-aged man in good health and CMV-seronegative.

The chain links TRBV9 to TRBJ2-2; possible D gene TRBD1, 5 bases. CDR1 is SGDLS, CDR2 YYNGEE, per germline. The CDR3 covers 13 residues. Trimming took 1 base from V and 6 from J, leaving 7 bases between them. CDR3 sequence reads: CASSVQGAGELFF. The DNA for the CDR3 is TGTGCCAGCAGCGTACAGGGTGCCGGGGAGCTGTTTTTT.

The CDR3 is CASSSPGQAHEKLFF. CDR3 in DNA: TGTGCCAGCAGTTCCCCGGGACAGGCGCACGAAAAACTGTTTTTT. The chain links TRBV6-5 to TRBJ1-4; the match to TRBD1 covers 8 bases. The trim removed 4 bases at V and 8 bases at J, leaving 9 bases unmatched. This CDR3 is 15 amino acids long. Per the germline V gene, CDR1 is MNHEY and CDR2 is SVGAGI.

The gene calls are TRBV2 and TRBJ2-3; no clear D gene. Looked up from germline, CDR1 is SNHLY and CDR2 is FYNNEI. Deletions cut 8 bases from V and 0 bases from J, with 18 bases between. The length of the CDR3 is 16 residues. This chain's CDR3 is CASQRPGGSSTDTQYF. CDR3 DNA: TGTGCCAGCCAAAGACCTGGCGGATCTAGCACAGATACGCAGTATTTT.

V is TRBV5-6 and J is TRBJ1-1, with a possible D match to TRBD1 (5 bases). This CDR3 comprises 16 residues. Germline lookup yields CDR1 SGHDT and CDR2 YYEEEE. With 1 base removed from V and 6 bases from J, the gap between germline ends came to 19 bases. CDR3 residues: CASSLLVLSGIAEAFF. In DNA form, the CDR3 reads TGTGCCAGCAGCTTGTTGGTATTATCAGGGATCGCTGAAGCTTTCTTT.

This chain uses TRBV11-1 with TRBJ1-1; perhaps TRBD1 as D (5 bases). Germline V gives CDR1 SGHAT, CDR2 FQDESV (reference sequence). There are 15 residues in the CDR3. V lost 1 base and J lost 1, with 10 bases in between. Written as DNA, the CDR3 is TGTGCCAGCAGCTTAGAATTAGGGGCGAACACTGAAGCTTTCTTT. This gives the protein CASSLELGANTEAFF.

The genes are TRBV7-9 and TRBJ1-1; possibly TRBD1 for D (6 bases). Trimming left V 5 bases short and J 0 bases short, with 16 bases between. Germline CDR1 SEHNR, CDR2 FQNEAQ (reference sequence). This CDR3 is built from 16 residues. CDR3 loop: CASSRPGQLMNTEAFF. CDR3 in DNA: TGTGCCAGCAGCCGACCTGGACAGTTAATGAACACTGAAGCTTTCTTT.

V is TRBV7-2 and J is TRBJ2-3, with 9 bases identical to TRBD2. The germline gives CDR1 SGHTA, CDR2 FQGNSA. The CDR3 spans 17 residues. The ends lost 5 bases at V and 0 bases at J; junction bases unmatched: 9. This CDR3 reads CASSPFQRGESTDTQYF. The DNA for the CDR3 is TGTGCCAGCAGCCCATTCCAGCGGGGGGAGAGCACAGATACGCAGTATTTT.

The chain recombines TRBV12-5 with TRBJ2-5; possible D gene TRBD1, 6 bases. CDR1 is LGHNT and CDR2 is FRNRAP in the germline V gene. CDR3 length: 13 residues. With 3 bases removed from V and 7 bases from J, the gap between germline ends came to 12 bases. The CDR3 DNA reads TGTGCTAGTGGTTTTGCAGGGGCCGTGACCCAGTACTTC. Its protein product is CASGFAGAVTQYF.

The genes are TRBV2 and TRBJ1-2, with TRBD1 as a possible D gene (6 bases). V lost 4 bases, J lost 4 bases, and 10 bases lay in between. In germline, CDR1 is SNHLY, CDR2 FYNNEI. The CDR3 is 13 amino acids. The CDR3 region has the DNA TGTGCCAGCAGTGTACAGGGATTCTATGGCTACACCTTC. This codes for CASSVQGFYGYTF.

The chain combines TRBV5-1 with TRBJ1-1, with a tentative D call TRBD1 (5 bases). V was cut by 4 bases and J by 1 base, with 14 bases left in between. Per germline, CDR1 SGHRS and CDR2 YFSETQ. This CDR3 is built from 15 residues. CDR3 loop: CASSLGQTANTEAFF. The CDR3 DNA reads TGCGCCAGCAGCCTCGGACAAACTGCGAACACTGAAGCTTTCTTT.

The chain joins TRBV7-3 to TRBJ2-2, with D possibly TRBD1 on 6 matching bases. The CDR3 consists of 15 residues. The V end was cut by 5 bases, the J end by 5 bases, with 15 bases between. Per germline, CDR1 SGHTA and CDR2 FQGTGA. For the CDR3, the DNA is TGTGCCAGCAGCCCCTACCACAGGGTAACCGGGGAGCTGTTTTTT. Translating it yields CASSPYHRVTGELFF.

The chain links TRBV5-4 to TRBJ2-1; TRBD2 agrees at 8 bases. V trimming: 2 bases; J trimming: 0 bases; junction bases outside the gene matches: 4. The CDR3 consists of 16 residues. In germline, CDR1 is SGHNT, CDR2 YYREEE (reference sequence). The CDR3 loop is CASSFGGVSSYNEQFF. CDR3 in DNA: TGTGCCAGCAGCTTCGGGGGGGTGTCCTCCTACAATGAGCAGTTCTTC.

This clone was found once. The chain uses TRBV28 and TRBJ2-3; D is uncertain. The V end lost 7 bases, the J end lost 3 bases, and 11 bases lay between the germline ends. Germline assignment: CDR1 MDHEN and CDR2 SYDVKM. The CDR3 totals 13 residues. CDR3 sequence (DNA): TGTGCCAGCACCGATCCCTATACAGATACGCAGTATTTT. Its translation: CASTDPYTDTQYF.

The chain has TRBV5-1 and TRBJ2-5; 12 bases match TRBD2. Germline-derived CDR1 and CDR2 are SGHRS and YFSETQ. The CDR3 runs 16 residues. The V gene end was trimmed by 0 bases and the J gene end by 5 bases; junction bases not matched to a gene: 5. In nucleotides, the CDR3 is TGCGCCAGCAGCTTGGCCGGGACTAGCGGGTATGAGACCCAGTACTTC. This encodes CASSLAGTSGYETQYF.